The present entry profiles one T cell receptor beta chain with its context. The data are from a study of CD8 T cells in Susac syndrome. Germline trimming cut 5 bases from V and 2 bases from J; bases unmatched to any gene: 13. The CDR3 is 17 amino acids. CDR1 and CDR2 from the germline V gene are DFQATT and SNEGSKA (reference sequence). The sequenced target, TCR beta, came from blood CD8+ and CD4+ T cells. Random hexamers were used to reverse transcribe an amount of about 0.45 to 1 ug RNA. The amplification used immunoSEQ multiplex PCR on TCR beta CDR3; it spanned 54 Vbeta and 13 Jbeta. TCRdb analysed the immunoSEQ multiplex PCR reads with MiXCR anew, one entry per CDR3 protein. The sample records a few hundred thousand distinct CDR3 sequences, approximately 95% being singletons.

The clonotype comes from a human donor with multiple sclerosis. The chain combines TRBV20-1 with TRBJ1-5, with 9 bases aligning to TRBD1. Sequencing was done on a sample of CD4+ T cells from PBMCs. The CDR3 reads CSARGQGWDLGNQPQHF. The CDR3 coding sequence is TGCAGTGCTCGAGGACAGGGGTGGGATTTAGGCAATCAGCCCCAGCATTTT.